This T cell receptor beta chain was observed in a study of CXCR3-negative and CXCR3-positive naive CD8 T cells. Findings and limits, study-wide: The majority of assays used fresh PBMCs, and CXCR3 expression partially decreased after cryopreservation. The study found more hydrophobic TRB CDR3s in CXCR3-positive naive cells than in CXCR3-negative naive cells.

Regarding this clonotype: Its cognate antigen is unknown.

Subsets of CD8+ T cells were each sorted in triplicate at 300,000 or so cells apiece. CD45RO-CCR7+CD27+CD95- expression identified naive CD8+ T cells. The study made its TRB cDNA libraries by 5' RACE, adding UMI labels. TCRdb re-called the 5' RACE reads; every CDR3 protein appears as one record, without DNA. The ten top clones account for about 1%, within a sample of 90,000 to 100,000 distinct CDR3 sequences. This CDR3 region has 14 residues. Germline assignment: CDR1 SEHNR and CDR2 FQNEAQ (reference sequence). V is TRBV7-9 and J is TRBJ1-3. Sequenced sample: naive CXCR3+ CD8+ T cells from blood. The subset denotes: CD45RO-CCR7+CD27+CD95- naive CD8+ T cells expressing CXCR3 (TNR3+). The sequence was collected from a human donor in good health. Some clones in this sample may be carry-over from other donors' samples. CDR3 region: CASVMKSSGNTIYF.